The rows below give T cell receptor beta chains drawn from one sample of a study of blood T cell repertoires in COVID-19. Measured with immunoSEQ multiplex PCR; TCRdb has only the in-frame clones, and not every one. The sample has under 250,000 clones, around 80% seen once; the top ten hold 7.2%. What was sequenced was peripheral blood. The receptor source for this set is a woman aged 70-85 years with acute or convalescent COVID-19. CDR3s include the opening cysteine and the closing phenylalanine or tryptophan. The order of the fields is CDR3 protein, CDR3 DNA, clone size, V gene, D gene, J gene. The D gene is left open where the match is weak. Only part of the rows carry a size: once, few, many, or a class if the clone is expanded.

CDR3 protein: CASSIGQGGQAQHF
CDR3 DNA: TGTGCCAGCAGCATAGGACAGGGAGGTCAAGCCCAGCATTTT
clone size: NA
V gene: TRBV5-8
D gene: TRBD1
J gene: TRBJ1-5

CDR3 protein: CASGRTGGGNEQFF
CDR3 DNA: TGCGCCAGCGGCCGGACAGGGGGAGGCAATGAGCAGTTCTTC
clone size: NA
V gene: TRBV5-1
D gene: TRBD1
J gene: TRBJ2-1

CDR3 protein: CASQGSGNTIYF
CDR3 DNA: TGTGCCTCACAGGGCTCTGGAAACACCATATATTTT
clone size: few
V gene: TRBV2
D gene: NA
J gene: TRBJ1-3

CDR3 protein: CASSQDSAGELFF
CDR3 DNA: TGTGCCAGCAGCCAAGATAGTGCCGGGGAGCTGTTTTTT
clone size: few
V gene: TRBV4-2
D gene: NA
J gene: TRBJ2-2

CDR3 protein: CASSSSEGGNTEAFF
CDR3 DNA: TGTGCCAGCTCGTCCTCCGAGGGTGGGAACACTGAAGCTTTCTTT
clone size: NA
V gene: TRBV18
D gene: NA
J gene: TRBJ1-1

CDR3 protein: CATTDGTLADTQYF
CDR3 DNA: TGTGCCACAACCGACGGGACTCTCGCAGATACGCAGTATTTT
clone size: NA
V gene: TRBV19
D gene: NA
J gene: TRBJ2-3

CDR3 protein: CASSQESRRGTEAFF
CDR3 DNA: TGCGCCAGCAGCCAAGAAAGCCGCAGGGGGACTGAAGCTTTCTTT
clone size: NA
V gene: TRBV4-1
D gene: TRBD1
J gene: TRBJ1-1

CDR3 protein: CASSYNFQANEQFF
CDR3 DNA: TGTGCCAGCAGTTATAATTTCCAGGCCAATGAGCAGTTCTTC
clone size: NA
V gene: TRBV6-5
D gene: NA
J gene: TRBJ2-1

CDR3 protein: CASSLGTGIRRETQYF
CDR3 DNA: TGTGCCAGCAGCCTTGGGACAGGGATAAGAAGGGAGACCCAGTACTTC
clone size: NA
V gene: TRBV7-8
D gene: TRBD1
J gene: TRBJ2-5

CDR3 protein: CASSPAVPGANVLTF
CDR3 DNA: TGTGCCAGCTCACCCGCGGTGCCTGGGGCCAACGTCCTGACTTTC
clone size: NA
V gene: TRBV18
D gene: NA
J gene: TRBJ2-6

CDR3 protein: CASSHTSGGTETQYF
CDR3 DNA: TGCGCCAGCAGCCACACTAGCGGGGGGACAGAGACCCAGTACTTC
clone size: NA
V gene: TRBV4-3
D gene: TRBD2
J gene: TRBJ2-5

CDR3 protein: CASSLGQYNSPLHF
CDR3 DNA: TGTGCCAGCAGCCTCGGACAGTATAATTCACCCCTCCACTTT
clone size: once
V gene: TRBV3-1/TRBV3-2
D gene: NA
J gene: TRBJ1-6

CDR3 protein: CAISEGTSNSPLHF
CDR3 DNA: TGTGCCATCAGTGAGGGGACTTCAAATTCACCCCTCCACTTT
clone size: NA
V gene: TRBV10-3
D gene: NA
J gene: TRBJ1-6

CDR3 protein: CASSLGIAGAETQYF
CDR3 DNA: TGCGCCAGCAGCTTGGGAATAGCGGGGGCGGAGACCCAGTACTTC
clone size: NA
V gene: TRBV5-1
D gene: TRBD2
J gene: TRBJ2-5

CDR3 protein: CASSSTQAGGQETQYF
CDR3 DNA: TGTGCCAGCAGTTCAACGCAGGCCGGGGGGCAAGAGACCCAGTACTTC
clone size: NA
V gene: TRBV27
D gene: TRBD2
J gene: TRBJ2-5

CDR3 protein: CASSGDSGGQETQYF
CDR3 DNA: TGTGCCAGCAGTGGAGATAGCGGGGGACAAGAGACCCAGTACTTC
clone size: NA
V gene: TRBV2
D gene: TRBD2
J gene: TRBJ2-5

CDR3 protein: CASSRGFSGGSYLETQYF
CDR3 DNA: TGTGCCAGCAGCCGGGGGTTTAGCGGGGGGTCCTATTTGGAGACCCAGTACTTC
clone size: NA
V gene: TRBV5-4
D gene: TRBD2
J gene: TRBJ2-5

CDR3 protein: CASSADRGFKNGYTF
CDR3 DNA: TGCGCCAGCAGCGCAGACAGGGGGTTTAAGAATGGCTACACCTTC
clone size: NA
V gene: TRBV5-1
D gene: TRBD1
J gene: TRBJ1-2

CDR3 protein: CATRGQGLDGEQYF
CDR3 DNA: TGTGCCACCAGGGGACAGGGCTTGGATGGCGAGCAGTACTTC
clone size: NA
V gene: TRBV10-3
D gene: TRBD1
J gene: TRBJ2-7

CDR3 protein: CASGGQSYLPASGANVLTF
CDR3 DNA: TGTGCCAGCGGCGGGCAGTCTTATCTTCCTGCCTCTGGGGCCAACGTCCTGACTTTC
clone size: NA
V gene: TRBV2
D gene: NA
J gene: TRBJ2-6

CDR3 protein: CASSEKGLENTQYF
CDR3 DNA: TGTGCCAGTAGCGAAAAAGGACTAGAGAATACGCAGTATTTT
clone size: NA
V gene: TRBV6-4
D gene: TRBD2
J gene: TRBJ2-3

CDR3 protein: CASSFGQGRLETQYF
CDR3 DNA: TGTGCCAGCAGCTTTGGACAGGGTCGATTGGAGACCCAGTACTTC
clone size: NA
V gene: TRBV5-5
D gene: TRBD1
J gene: TRBJ2-5

CDR3 protein: CASSGLAGVYEQYF
CDR3 DNA: TGTGCCAGTAGTGGACTAGCGGGCGTCTACGAGCAGTACTTC
clone size: NA
V gene: TRBV19
D gene: TRBD2
J gene: TRBJ2-7

CDR3 protein: CASTAGTGGLVGELFF
CDR3 DNA: TGTGCCAGCACCGCCGGGACAGGGGGTCTCGTCGGGGAGCTGTTTTTT
clone size: few
V gene: TRBV5-5
D gene: TRBD1
J gene: TRBJ2-2

CDR3 protein: CASTGQGKTQYF
CDR3 DNA: TGTGCCAGCACCGGGCAGGGGAAGACCCAGTACTTC
clone size: NA
V gene: TRBV6-5
D gene: NA
J gene: TRBJ2-5

CDR3 protein: CASSFGFRETQYF
CDR3 DNA: TGTGCCAGCAGTTTCGGGTTTCGGGAGACCCAGTACTTC
clone size: NA
V gene: TRBV12-3/TRBV12-4
D gene: NA
J gene: TRBJ2-5

CDR3 protein: CASSLGQGAFF
CDR3 DNA: TGCGCCAGCAGCCTTGGACAGGGAGCTTTCTTT
clone size: NA
V gene: TRBV5-1
D gene: TRBD1
J gene: TRBJ1-1